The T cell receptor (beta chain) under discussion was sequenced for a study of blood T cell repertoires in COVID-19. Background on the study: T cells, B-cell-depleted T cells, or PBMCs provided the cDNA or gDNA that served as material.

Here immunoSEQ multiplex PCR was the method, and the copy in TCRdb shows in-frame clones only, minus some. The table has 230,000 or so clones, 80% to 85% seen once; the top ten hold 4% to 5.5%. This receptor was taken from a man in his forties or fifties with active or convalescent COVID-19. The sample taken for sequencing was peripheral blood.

The CDR3: CASIPTATGNTIYF. For the CDR3, the DNA is TGTGCCAGTATTCCGACAGCGACTGGAAACACCATATATTTT. This chain uses TRBV19 with TRBJ1-3, with D maybe TRBD1 (5 bases). From germline, CDR1 is LNHDA and CDR2 SQIVND (reference sequence). Deletions cut 7 bases from V and 2 bases from J, with 12 bases between. The CDR3 is 14 amino acids.